The next 29 T cell receptor beta chains were all read from a single sample in a study of blood T cells in healthy people across ages (dated by TCRdb to between 2015 and 2016). Libraries were constructed by 5' RACE. Sequencing was performed on an Illumina HiSeq 2500. A second PCR of about 7 to 12 cycles was performed with a sample-barcoded 5' primer and a J-beta primer mix. TCRdb cleaned the public reads at Q25 with fastp, built clones with MiXCR and kept in-frame beta chains. Rows with a matching CDR3 protein are joined into one entry that keeps the most common DNA and genes. The sample includes about 1.6 million distinct CDR3 sequences, with roughly 30% observed a single time. About 11% of the sample is in the top ten clones. The specimen sequenced was blood. The receptors come from a woman in her 30s in good health.

The sample holds a few counts of this clonotype. This chain uses TRBV20-1 with TRBJ2-1; tentative D call: TRBD1 (6 bases). This CDR3 has 16 residues. The germline V gene encodes CDR1 DFQATT and CDR2 SNEGSKA (reference sequence). V dropped 1 base and J dropped 8 bases, with 21 bases sitting between them. In nucleotides, the CDR3 is TGCAGTGCTAGAGGAAGGGGGTCGATCCAGCCACATGAGCAGTTCTTC. As protein: CSARGRGSIQPHEQFF.

DNA for the CDR3: TGTGCCAGCAGCTTAGCAAGAGGGAGTGAAAAACTGTTTTTT. It specifies CASSLARGSEKLFF. The chain recombines TRBV7-9 with TRBJ1-4; D is ambiguous. CDR1 is SEHNR and CDR2 is FQNEAQ in the germline V gene (reference sequence). The CDR3 is made up of 14 amino acids. The V gene lost 0 bases and the J gene lost 7 bases, with 9 bases spanning the gap. Complete variable domain (other parts from reference TRBV7-9 and TRBJ1-4): DTGVSQNPRHKITKRGQNVTFRCDPISEHNRLYWYRQTLGQGPEFLTYFQNEAQLEKSRLLSDRFSAERPKGSFSTLEIQRTEQGDSAMYLCASSLARGSEKLFFGSGTQLSVL.

This rearrangement joins TRBV21-1 to TRBJ1-5; TRBD1 reflects the table's D call only, with no check against the DNA. TRBV21-1 is classified as a pseudogene. There are 12 residues in the CDR3. CDR3 loop: CAGQGENQPQHF. The CDR3 bases are TGTGCCGGGCAAGGGGAAAATCAGCCCCAGCATTTT.

This chain uses TRBV27 with TRBJ2-1, with D perhaps TRBD2 (6 bases). The CDR3 is made up of 15 amino acids. Germline lookup yields CDR1 MNHEY and CDR2 SMNVEV (reference sequence). Between the trimmed V and J ends, which lost 6 bases and 0 bases, there was a span of 12 bases. The CDR3 reads CASRMDYSSYNEQFF. As DNA, the CDR3 is TGTGCCAGCAGAATGGACTATAGCTCCTACAATGAGCAGTTCTTC.

This clonotype was observed many times. V usage is TRBV29-1 and J usage is TRBJ2-7, with 9 bases lining up with TRBD1. The CDR3 extends over 14 amino acids. Germline-derived CDR1 and CDR2 are SQVTM and ANQGSEA. V shed 6 bases, J shed 7 bases, and the junction held 13 bases outside the gene matches. The CDR3 here is CSVGSNRGPREQYF. CDR3 in DNA: TGCAGCGTGGGATCTAACAGGGGGCCGCGAGAGCAGTACTTC.

The rearrangement joins TRBV6-2 or TRBV6-3 to TRBJ1-4; TRBD1 agrees at 8 bases. This CDR3 spans 17 amino acids. The trim removed 5 bases at V and 0 bases at J, leaving 8 bases unmatched. Germline CDR1 and CDR2: MNHEY and SVGEGT. This chain's CDR3 is CASSRTGLNPTNEKLFF. Here the CDR3 DNA reads TGTGCCAGCAGTCGGACAGGGCTTAACCCAACTAATGAAAAACTGTTTTTT.

V gene TRBV6-4 combines with J gene TRBJ2-3; D may be TRBD1 (6 bases). In germline, CDR1 is MRHNA, CDR2 SNTAGT. V was pared by 8 bases and J by 0 bases, with 12 bases between. The length of the CDR3 is 14 residues. The CDR3 nucleotides read TGTGCCAGCGCCAGGGGCGTAAGCACAGATACGCAGTATTTT. This sequence encodes CASARGVSTDTQYF.

This clonotype was found many times. J is TRBJ2-3 and V is TRBV7-3; D uncertain. This CDR3 has 13 amino acids. The germline V gene has CDR1 SGHTA and CDR2 FQGTGA. With 1 base removed from V and 6 bases from J, the gap between germline ends came to 8 bases. The CDR3 sequence is CASSLRPGDTQYF. The CDR3 DNA follows: TGTGCCAGCAGCTTAAGGCCCGGGGATACGCAGTATTTT. The variable domain in full, completed from reference TRBV7-3 and TRBJ2-3, reads GAGVSQTPSNKVTEKGKYVELRCDPISGHTALYWYRQSLGQGPEFLIYFQGTGAADDSGLPNDRFFAVRPEGSVSTLKIQRTERGDSAVYLCASSLRPGDTQYFGPGTRLTVL.

This clonotype was picked up many times. The chain joins TRBV15 to TRBJ2-7, with a tentative D call TRBD1 (5 bases). V gave up 1 base and J gave up 0 bases, with 10 bases separating them. CDR1 and CDR2 (germline): LNHNV, YYDKDF (reference sequence). This CDR3 contains 15 residues. The CDR3 DNA is TGTGCCACCAGCAGAGGCAGGGCAGACTCCTACGAGCAGTACTTC. Its protein is CATSRGRADSYEQYF.

The chain combines TRBV10-3 with TRBJ2-3; 9 bases match TRBD2. Losses at the gene ends were 4 bases for V and 1 base for J; bases not matched to a gene: 3. The CDR3 is 15 amino acids. CDR1 is ENHRY, CDR2 SYGVKD, per germline. The CDR3 loop is CAISVSSGGTDTQYF. In DNA form, the CDR3 reads TGTGCCATCAGTGTATCTAGCGGGGGCACAGATACGCAGTATTTT.

This chain connects TRBV27 to TRBJ2-5; D gene ambiguous. Germline CDR1 is MNHEY and CDR2 is SMNVEV (reference sequence). The length of the CDR3 is 13 residues. Trimming stripped 3 bases from V and 2 bases from J, with 7 bases between. In DNA form, the CDR3 reads TGTGCCAGCAGTTTCCAGCCACAAGAGACCCAGTACTTC. It encodes CASSFQPQETQYF.

This chain links TRBV7-9 with TRBJ2-7; 14 bases are shared with TRBD2. Germline V gives CDR1 SEHNR, CDR2 FQNEAQ (reference sequence). This CDR3 comprises 17 residues. V gave up 5 bases and J gave up 0 bases; unmatched junction bases: 6. The CDR3 sequence: CASSHGLAGGRSYEQYF. The DNA for the CDR3 is TGTGCCAGCAGCCATGGACTAGCGGGAGGTCGCTCCTACGAGCAGTACTTC.

On this clonotype: An end of the junction differs from the germline gene, which may be a read error. The chain has TRBV9 and TRBJ1-5, with D hard to call. The length of the CDR3 is 11 residues. Germline V gene sequence: CDR1 SGDLS, CDR2 YYNGEE. The CDR3 coding sequence is TGTGCTGAGCCCCTCAATCAGCCCCCGCATTTT. Residues: CAEPLNQPPHF. Full variable domain (rest looked up from reference TRBV9 and TRBJ1-5): DSGVTQTPKHLITATGQRVTLRCSPRSGDLSVYWYQQSLDQGLQFLIQYYNGEERAKGNILERFSAQQFPDLHSELNLSSLELGDSALYFCAEPLNQPPHFGDGTRLSIL.

Only a few counts were recorded for this clonotype. The rearrangement links TRBV4-2 to TRBJ2-1, with a possible D match to TRBD2 (6 bases). This CDR3 region has 12 residues. CDR1 is LGHNA and CDR2 is YNFKEQ in the germline V gene. V dropped 2 bases and J dropped 9 bases, with 8 bases sitting between them. The CDR3 DNA follows: TGTGCCAGCAGCCAACCAGCGGGTGAGCAGTTCTTC. It translates to CASSQPAGEQFF.

This rearrangement joins TRBV6-5 to TRBJ1-1, with no clear D. The CDR3 is 13 residues long. V was cut by 2 bases and J by 3 bases, with 7 bases left in between. Looked up from germline, CDR1 is MNHEY and CDR2 is SVGAGI. The CDR3 coding sequence is TGTGCCAGCAGTTACCGTCGGGACACTGAAGCTTTCTTT. It codes for CASSYRRDTEAFF.

Details on this clonotype: This may arise from a read error, as a much more abundant clone is one base away. This chain uses TRBV20-1 with TRBJ2-5; TRBD2 might be the D (5 bases). CDR1 and CDR2 (germline): DFQATT, SNEGSKA (reference sequence). The CDR3 is 12 amino acids. V lost 5 bases to trimming and J lost 11 bases, with 18 bases between them. CDR3: CSAVGPAWEQYF. The CDR3 DNA reads as TGCAGTGCTGTCGGGCCCGCCTGGGAGCAGTACTTC.

The table lists this clonotype with a few counts. The chain carries TRBV9 and TRBJ1-2, with D perhaps TRBD1 (6 bases). The CDR3 covers 17 residues. Germline lookup yields CDR1 SGDLS and CDR2 YYNGEE. V lost 3 bases to trimming and J lost 4 bases, with 22 bases between them. The CDR3 nucleotides read TGTGCCAGCAGCGCCGTCAAGGTTAATCAGGGGTTCTATGGCTACACCTTC. This sequence encodes CASSAVKVNQGFYGYTF.

This clonotype has a handful of counts. J is TRBJ2-1 and V is TRBV21-1. TRBV21-1 is deemed a pseudogene. The CDR3 totals 13 residues. The DNA of the CDR3 is TGTGCCAATATGAAGACCCGAACCAATGAGCAGTTCTTC. Its protein is CANMKTRTNEQFF.

CDR3 bases: TGTGCCAGCAGTATACAGGGAGAAAAGGGCAATGAGCAGTTCTTC. Protein sequence: CASSIQGEKGNEQFF. V gene TRBV12-3 or TRBV12-4 combines with J gene TRBJ2-1; D is possibly TRBD1 (6 bases). This CDR3 is 15 amino acids long. Trimming removed 5 bases from V and 6 bases from J, with 17 bases in between.

The rearrangement uses TRBV20-1 and TRBJ1-6, with TRBD1 identical over 9 bases. Germline values: CDR1 DFQATT, CDR2 SNEGSKA (reference sequence). This CDR3 spans 16 amino acids. J was trimmed by 7 bases and V by 5 bases; bases with no gene match: 12. The chain's CDR3 is CSAAPRTGEGNSPLHF. CDR3 in DNA: TGCAGTGCTGCCCCGCGGACAGGGGAAGGGAATTCACCCCTCCACTTT.

This sequence joins TRBV7-6 and TRBJ2-1; 10 positions match TRBD2. V dropped 7 bases and J dropped 8; count of bases not matched to a gene: 5. CDR1 and CDR2 (germline): SGHVS, FNYEAQ. The CDR3 covers 13 residues. CDR3 DNA sequence: TGTGCCAGCAAGACTAGCGGGTTTCATGAGCAGTTCTTC. It translates to CASKTSGFHEQFF.

The rearrangement links TRBV15 to TRBJ2-5; the D gene is possibly TRBD1 (5 bases). Looked up from germline, CDR1 is LNHNV and CDR2 is YYDKDF (reference sequence). V lost 5 bases, J lost 4 bases, and 17 bases lay in between. The CDR3 runs 15 residues. This chain's CDR3 is CATSVSQGSLETQYF. As DNA, the CDR3 is TGTGCCACCAGCGTATCTCAGGGAAGTCTAGAGACCCAGTACTTC.

The chain couples TRBV2 to TRBJ2-1; 8 bases are a match to TRBD2. With the DNA end fitting TRBJ2-5 better, the J assignment may be wrong. The length of the CDR3 is 14 residues. Germline CDR1 reads SNHLY; CDR2 reads FYNNEI. The CDR3 reads CANKKAGAAAAQYF. In nucleotides, the CDR3 is TGTGCCAACAAAAAAGCGGGGGCCGCCGCTGCCCAGTACTTC.

This clonotype was picked up a small number of times. The chain couples TRBV4-2 to TRBJ1-6; the D gene is possibly TRBD1 (5 bases). The ends were cut back, 1 base at V and 6 bases at J, with 19 bases in the middle. Germline CDR1 LGHNA, CDR2 YNFKEQ. The CDR3 length is 18 residues. The CDR3 here is CASSQGAGKGFGNSPLHF. CDR3 nucleotides: TGTGCCAGCAGCCAAGGGGCAGGGAAGGGGTTCGGTAATTCACCCCTCCACTTT.

This rearrangement joins TRBV6-2 or TRBV6-3 to TRBJ2-6; D may be TRBD2 (6 bases). Germline lookup yields CDR1 MNHEY and CDR2 SVGEGT. The CDR3 contains 20 residues. Trimming removed 4 bases at V and 0 bases at J, with 22 bases between. The CDR3 is CASSWGTDLGPFSGANVLTF. CDR3 sequence (DNA): TGTGCCAGCAGTTGGGGGACTGACTTAGGACCCTTCTCTGGGGCCAACGTCCTGACTTTC.

This clonotype was seen repeatedly, ten times or more. The chain joins TRBV7-9 to TRBJ2-3; D may be TRBD2 (5 bases). Germline CDR1 is SEHNR and CDR2 is FQNEAQ (reference sequence). The CDR3 spans 16 residues. V lost 1 base, J lost 2 bases, and 13 bases lay in between. The CDR3 DNA sequence: TGTGCCAGCAGCTTAGGCGTGTACGGGAACACAGATACGCAGTATTTT. This codes for CASSLGVYGNTDTQYF. Supplemented by reference TRBV7-9 and TRBJ2-3, the full variable domain reads DTGVSQNPRHKITKRGQNVTFRCDPISEHNRLYWYRQTLGQGPEFLTYFQNEAQLEKSRLLSDRFSAERPKGSFSTLEIQRTEQGDSAMYLCASSLGVYGNTDTQYFGPGTRLTVL.

The CDR3 DNA is TGTGCCAGCCCAATGGGGGGCAGGGGCTACACCTTC. It codes for CASPMGGRGYTF. This rearrangement joins TRBV21-1 to TRBJ1-2; the table's D gene call, TRBD1, was not cross checked with the DNA. TRBV21-1 corresponds to a pseudogene. The CDR3 is 12 amino acids.

This clonotype was seen only a few times. J is TRBJ1-5 and V is TRBV25-1, with a weak D call TRBD1 (6 bases). V was cut by 11 bases and J by 7 bases, with 18 bases left in between. CDR1 is MGHDK, CDR2 SYGVNS, per germline. There are 13 residues in the CDR3. The CDR3 DNA follows: TGTGCCCTTGCTTACAGGGTTTGGCAGCCCCAGCATTTT. Protein sequence: CALAYRVWQPQHF.

The chain carries TRBV12-3 or TRBV12-4 and TRBJ2-5; 7 nucleotides line up with TRBD1. The J call may be wrong; the DNA end is better matched by TRBJ2-7. The CDR3 is 14 amino acids. DNA of the CDR3: TGTGCCAGCAGTCAATACAGGGGTTCCGACGAGCAGTACTTC. Amino acid sequence: CASSQYRGSDEQYF.